A selection of T cell receptor beta chains follows, all from one sample in a study of blood T cell repertoires in COVID-19. Clones were sequenced by immunoSEQ multiplex PCR, and TCRdb holds only the in-frame ones, with some missing. Seen here are roughly 240,000 clones, roughly 80% observed once, and the top ten hold 4.6%. Sequenced: peripheral blood. All receptors come from a man in his sixties who had recovered from COVID-19. The CDR3 runs from the conserved cysteine through the conserved F or W. Each record gives: D gene, V gene, J gene, clone size, CDR3 DNA, CDR3 protein. The D gene is left open where the match is weak. The listing skips clone size in some rows; elsewhere it reads once, few, many or a size class.

D gene: NA; V gene: TRBV3-1/TRBV3-2; J gene: TRBJ2-1; clone size: NA; CDR3 DNA: TGTGCCAGCAGCCAAGACCCCCGGGGGTGGGGGGGCCCCAATGAGCAGTTCTTC; CDR3 protein: CASSQDPRGWGGPNEQFF
D gene: NA; V gene: TRBV30; J gene: TRBJ1-5; clone size: NA; CDR3 DNA: TGTGCCTGGAGCCGCGACAGCGGGAGTGGCAATCAGCCCCAGCATTTT; CDR3 protein: CAWSRDSGSGNQPQHF
D gene: TRBD2; V gene: TRBV7-7; J gene: TRBJ2-1; clone size: NA; CDR3 DNA: TGTGCTAGCAGCAAAGGACCCGGGACTAGGTGTTACAATGAGCAGTTCTTC; CDR3 protein: CASSKGPGTRCYNEQFF
D gene: NA; V gene: TRBV27; J gene: TRBJ2-6; clone size: NA; CDR3 DNA: TGTGCCAGCAGTTTAACGGTCCGTCGGCAGGGGTACTCTGGGGCCAACGTCCTGACTTTC; CDR3 protein: CASSLTVRRQGYSGANVLTF
D gene: NA; V gene: TRBV28; J gene: TRBJ1-2; clone size: NA; CDR3 DNA: TGTGCCAGCGCCATCGGTCCTCGATATGGCTACACCTTC; CDR3 protein: CASAIGPRYGYTF
D gene: NA; V gene: TRBV6-5; J gene: TRBJ1-1; clone size: few; CDR3 DNA: TGTGCCAGCCGGGACACTGATATGAACACTGAAGCTTTCTTT; CDR3 protein: CASRDTDMNTEAFF
D gene: NA; V gene: TRBV18; J gene: TRBJ2-5; clone size: NA; CDR3 DNA: TGTGCCAGCTCGCCCAAGGAGGAGACCCAGTACTTC; CDR3 protein: CASSPKEETQYF
D gene: NA; V gene: TRBV6-4; J gene: TRBJ2-2; clone size: NA; CDR3 DNA: TGTGCCAGCAGTCCCTACGGGACACTAAACACCGGGGAGCTGTTTTTT; CDR3 protein: CASSPYGTLNTGELFF
D gene: TRBD1; V gene: TRBV9; J gene: TRBJ2-7; clone size: NA; CDR3 DNA: TGTGCCAGCAGCGAGGACAGGTCCTCGGGCGAGCAGTACTTC; CDR3 protein: CASSEDRSSGEQYF
D gene: TRBD2; V gene: TRBV2; J gene: TRBJ2-1; clone size: once; CDR3 DNA: TGTGCCAGCAGCCGACTAGCGGGAGGGCACAATGAGCAGTTCTTC; CDR3 protein: CASSRLAGGHNEQFF
D gene: TRBD2; V gene: TRBV10-1; J gene: TRBJ2-3; clone size: few; CDR3 DNA: TGCGCCAGCAGTGATAGCGGGAGCACAGATACGCAGTATTTT; CDR3 protein: CASSDSGSTDTQYF
D gene: NA; V gene: TRBV29-1; J gene: TRBJ2-7; clone size: NA; CDR3 DNA: TGCAGCGTTGAAGATCTTGCGGGACGCTCCTACGAGCAGTACTTC; CDR3 protein: CSVEDLAGRSYEQYF
D gene: NA; V gene: TRBV5-6; J gene: TRBJ2-7; clone size: once; CDR3 DNA: TGTGCCAGCAGCTTAGCAGGGTTGGGCGAGCAGTACTTC; CDR3 protein: CASSLAGLGEQYF